This T cell receptor (beta chain) was obtained from a study of T cell responses to AZD1222 COVID-19 vaccine. Repertoires were generated with immunoSEQ multiplex PCR, while TCRdb's copy carries only in-frame clones and drops some. There are over 100,000 clones in the sample; approximately 90% occur only once, and 6.5% to 8.5% lies in the top ten. This CDR3 has 15 amino acids. Trimming left V 5 bases short and J 2 bases short, with 13 bases between. Per the germline V gene, CDR1 is PRHDT and CDR2 is FYEKMQ (reference sequence). The rearrangement uses TRBV13 and TRBJ1-3; TRBD1 might be the D (5 bases). Material: peripheral blood, obtained on day 0 of AZD1222 vaccination. The receptor comes from an adult in good health. The CDR3 protein is CASSIRRGPGNTIYF. As DNA, the CDR3 is TGTGCCAGCAGCATACGGAGGGGCCCTGGAAACACCATATATTTT.